The 29 T cell receptor beta chains in this list originate from one sample, sequenced in a study of cytomegalovirus exposure and HLA in healthy donors (dated by TCRdb to 2016 to 2017). The library relied on the immunoSEQ multiplex PCR assay. The multiplex PCR relied on a mix of 60 forward primers for TCR Vbeta segments and 13 reverse primers for TCR Jbeta segments. The table was pulled from immuneACCESS by TCRdb, which kept in-frame rearrangements only. Such tables lose some clones; where checked, under half of the loss comes from unresolved V genes, and the rest has no known cause. Recorded for this sample are 100,000 to 120,000 clones; 60% to 80% of them occurred a single time. The top ten constitute 5.4% of the sample. Sequencing input: PBMCs. The receptors here all came from a woman in her twenties or thirties in good health and CMV-seropositive.

The chain carries TRBV15 and TRBJ2-5; D is undetermined. With 0 bases removed from V and 4 bases from J, the gap between germline ends came to 3 bases. CDR3 length: 12 residues. Germline V lookup: CDR1 LNHNV, CDR2 YYDKDF (reference sequence). CDR3 sequence: CATSRDRETQYF. CDR3 DNA sequence: TGTGCCACCAGCAGAGATCGAGAGACCCAGTACTTC.

This clone was observed a few times. The sample has other DNA sequences that encode this CDR3 too. V gene TRBV7-9 combines with J gene TRBJ2-7; TRBD1 might be the D (6 bases). Trimming removed 3 bases from V and 0 bases from J, with 6 bases in between. Germline CDR1 reads SEHNR; CDR2 reads FQNEAQ (reference sequence). This CDR3 is built from 13 residues. Here the CDR3 DNA reads TGTGCCAGCAGCTTGGACAGCTCCTACGAGCAGTACTTC. It yields the protein CASSLDSSYEQYF. The full variable domain, its missing parts supplied by reference TRBV7-9 and TRBJ2-7, is DTGVSQNPRHKITKRGQNVTFRCDPISEHNRLYWYRQTLGQGPEFLTYFQNEAQLEKSRLLSDRFSAERPKGSFSTLEIQRTEQGDSAMYLCASSLDSSYEQYFGPGTRLTVT.

This clone was recorded a few times. The V call is TRBV10-3, the J call TRBJ1-2, with 7 positions matching TRBD1. J was trimmed by 4 bases and V by 4 bases; bases with no gene match: 6. The CDR3 has 14 amino acids. Germline assignment: CDR1 ENHRY and CDR2 SYGVKD. The CDR3 nucleotides read TGTGCCATCAGTGCACCGGGACAGAGCTATGGCTACACCTTC. Translated: CAISAPGQSYGYTF.

The chain has TRBV9 and TRBJ1-6; 9 nucleotides match TRBD1. Germline V gene sequence: CDR1 SGDLS, CDR2 YYNGEE. The CDR3 consists of 20 residues. Trimming took 0 bases from V and 7 from J; bases not matched to a gene: 17. DNA for the CDR3: TGTGCCAGCAGCGTAGCACCCTTGGTGTGGCCGGGACAGGGAAATTCACCCCTCCACTTT. Amino acids: CASSVAPLVWPGQGNSPLHF. The variable domain in full, completed from reference TRBV9 and TRBJ1-6, reads DSGVTQTPKHLITATGQRVTLRCSPRSGDLSVYWYQQSLDQGLQFLIQYYNGEERAKGNILERFSAQQFPDLHSELNLSSLELGDSALYFCASSVAPLVWPGQGNSPLHFGNGTRLTVT.

There are a few counts of this clone. The rearrangement links TRBV14 to TRBJ2-3; a weak D match, TRBD2 (6 bases). CDR3 size: 17 residues. Germline V gene lookup returns CDR1 SGHDN and CDR2 FVKESK. The V gene lost 4 bases and the J gene lost 2 bases, with 19 bases spanning the gap. CDR3 sequence: CASSPNRWRGLTDTQYF. Here the CDR3 DNA reads TGTGCCAGCAGCCCCAATCGTTGGCGGGGCCTCACAGATACGCAGTATTTT.

The genes are TRBV10-2 and TRBJ2-7; TRBD1 is a possible D gene (7 bases). V gave up 8 bases and J gave up 6 bases, with 14 bases separating them. Per the germline V gene, CDR1 is WSHSY and CDR2 is SAAADI. This CDR3 spans 12 amino acids. CDR3 in amino acids: CASSPQGGEQYF. CDR3 DNA: TGCGCCAGCTCACCCCAGGGGGGCGAGCAGTACTTC.

This chain uses TRBV9 with TRBJ2-3; tentative D call: TRBD2 (6 bases). The germline V gene has CDR1 SGDLS and CDR2 YYNGEE. Trimming pared 0 bases from V and 0 bases from J, leaving 8 bases between. The CDR3 runs 15 residues. The CDR3 spells CASSVVGTSTDTQYF. The CDR3 bases are TGTGCCAGCAGCGTAGTGGGGACTAGCACAGATACGCAGTATTTT.

CDR3 coding DNA: TGTGCCATCAGTGGGTCTGGGGGGACTAATGAAAAACTGTTTTTT. It is translated as CAISGSGGTNEKLFF. V usage is TRBV10-3 and J usage is TRBJ1-4; weak D call: TRBD1 (5 bases). The CDR3 extends over 15 amino acids. The germline V gene has CDR1 ENHRY and CDR2 SYGVKD. Trimming took off 4 bases at V and 2 bases at J, with 11 bases between the two ends.

The chain carries TRBV7-9 and TRBJ2-3; 7 bases agree with TRBD1. There are 14 residues in the CDR3. The junction had 7 bases not matched to a gene; V was cut back by 8 bases and J by 2 bases. CDR1 is SEHNR and CDR2 is FQNEAQ in the germline V gene (reference sequence). The CDR3 region has the DNA TGTGCCAGCGGACAGGACGGACCCACAGATACGCAGTATTTT. Encoded protein: CASGQDGPTDTQYF.

The chain is built from TRBV30 and TRBJ2-1; 8 bases are a match to TRBD2. Germline CDR1 and CDR2: GTSNPN and SVGIG (reference sequence). With V trimmed by 5 bases and J by 4 bases, 4 bases remained unmatched. CDR3 length: 13 residues. The CDR3 DNA follows: TGTGCCTGGTGGCGGGGGGTTTACAATGAGCAGTTCTTC. This codes for CAWWRGVYNEQFF.

This chain links TRBV20-1 with TRBJ1-2; D call uncertain. The CDR3 has 11 residues. Germline CDR1 and CDR2: DFQATT and SNEGSKA (reference sequence). Between the trimmed V and J ends, which lost 2 bases and 2 bases, there was a span of 3 bases. The CDR3 is CSARRNYGYTF. The DNA for the CDR3 is TGCAGTGCTAGACGGAACTATGGCTACACCTTC.

The V and J genes are TRBV6-1 and TRBJ2-2; no clear D. The CDR3 covers 13 residues. The germline V gene encodes CDR1 MNHNS and CDR2 SASEGT. Trimming stripped 0 bases from V and 6 bases from J, with 5 bases between. The DNA for the CDR3 is TGTGCCAGCAGTGAAGCCCGTCCCGGGGAGCTGTTTTTT. Residues: CASSEARPGELFF.

The rearrangement joins TRBV2 to TRBJ1-1, with D unresolved. The V and J ends lost 4 bases and 5 bases respectively, with 8 bases between them. CDR1 and CDR2 from the germline V gene are SNHLY and FYNNEI. The CDR3 is 12 amino acids. The CDR3 region is CASSVYETEAFF. The CDR3 coding sequence is TGTGCCAGCAGTGTGTATGAGACTGAAGCTTTCTTT.

The chain is built from TRBV25-1 and TRBJ1-1, with 11 bases aligning to TRBD1. Germline-derived CDR1 and CDR2 are MGHDK and SYGVNS. This CDR3 comprises 17 residues. The V gene end was trimmed by 1 base and the J gene end by 4 bases; junction bases not matched to a gene: 8. Here the CDR3 DNA reads TGTGCCAGCAGTGAATTGTTTTCCGGGACAGGGGGCACTGAAGCTTTCTTT. Its translation: CASSELFSGTGGTEAFF.

The chain has TRBV6-5 and TRBJ2-2; 10 bases are a match to TRBD1. The CDR3 covers 14 residues. The V gene end was trimmed by 7 bases and the J gene end by 2 bases; junction bases not matched to a gene: 1. Germline loops: CDR1 MNHEY, CDR2 SVGAGI. In nucleotides, the CDR3 is TGTGCCAGCACGACAGGGGGCAACACCGGGGAGCTGTTTTTT. Amino acid sequence: CASTTGGNTGELFF.

The chain joins TRBV12-5 to TRBJ1-2; TRBD1 agrees at 7 bases. Germline lookup yields CDR1 LGHNT and CDR2 FRNRAP. With V trimmed by 1 base and J by 7 bases, 0 bases remained unmatched. This CDR3 comprises 12 residues. CDR3 loop: CASGLDRGGYTF. In DNA, the CDR3 is TGTGCTAGTGGTTTGGACAGGGGTGGCTACACCTTC.

In this sample, this clone turned up a few times. CDR3 sequence: CASSQVGNYRGRNTGELFF. Written as DNA, the CDR3 is TGTGCCAGCAGCCAAGTCGGAAATTACAGGGGAAGGAACACCGGGGAGCTGTTTTTT. The V gene is TRBV14, the J gene TRBJ2-2; TRBD1 matches 7 bases. From germline, CDR1 is SGHDN and CDR2 FVKESK. Unmatched junction bases numbered 12, after V lost 1 base and J lost 1 base. CDR3 length: 19 amino acids.

This clone was counted a single time. The chain couples TRBV4-1 to TRBJ2-2; D may be TRBD2 (5 bases). The V end was cut by 4 bases, the J end by 6 bases, with 15 bases between. Germline V gene data show CDR1 as MGHRA and CDR2 as YSYEKL. The CDR3 has 15 amino acids. The CDR3 nucleotides are TGCGCCAGCAGCCGAGGGTATGGGTCCCCCGGGGAGCTGTTTTTT. Amino acids: CASSRGYGSPGELFF.

This sequence joins TRBV28 and TRBJ1-1; 7 bases map to TRBD1. The V segment lost 6 bases and the J segment 1 base; nucleotides outside the gene matches: 11. CDR1 and CDR2 (germline): MDHEN, SYDVKM. The CDR3 totals 16 residues. The CDR3 sequence is CASSSPPGGPNTEAFF. CDR3 nucleotides: TGTGCCAGCAGCTCCCCACCAGGGGGACCGAACACTGAAGCTTTCTTT.

This clone was seen a few times. The chain is built from TRBV6-4 and TRBJ1-1; no definite D call. Trimming stripped 2 bases from V and 7 bases from J, with 11 bases between. This CDR3 region has 13 residues. Germline V gives CDR1 MRHNA, CDR2 SNTAGT. CDR3 sequence (DNA): TGTGCCAGCAGTGACGGAGAGAGAAATGAAGCTTTCTTT. This gives the protein CASSDGERNEAFF.

This clone was recorded a few times. The chain links TRBV19 to TRBJ1-1, with 7 bases identical to TRBD1. J was trimmed by 7 bases and V by 4 bases; bases with no gene match: 24. This CDR3 region has 19 residues. The V gene's germline CDR1 is LNHDA and CDR2 SQIVND (reference sequence). The CDR3 is CASSTTGTAILSGDIEAFF. DNA for the CDR3: TGTGCCAGTAGTACCACCGGGACAGCTATCCTCTCAGGTGACATTGAAGCTTTCTTT.

The rearrangement joins TRBV13 to TRBJ2-1, with TRBD2 identical over 11 bases. J was trimmed by 4 bases and V by 4 bases; bases with no gene match: 3. The CDR3 runs to 15 residues. Germline assignment: CDR1 PRHDT and CDR2 FYEKMQ (reference sequence). DNA of the CDR3: TGTGCCAGCAGCTCTGTAGCGGGGGGGTACAATGAGCAGTTCTTC. Its protein product is CASSSVAGGYNEQFF.

This clone was detected only a few times. The rearrangement links TRBV6-5 to TRBJ2-3, with a possible D match to TRBD1 (5 bases). In germline, CDR1 is MNHEY, CDR2 SVGAGI. There are 15 residues in the CDR3. Trimming left V 6 bases short and J 0 bases short, with 13 bases between. CDR3 DNA: TGTGCCAGCAGGCTAGGGGTTACTAGCACAGATACGCAGTATTTT. This codes for CASRLGVTSTDTQYF.

The V and J genes are TRBV7-9 and TRBJ1-4; 8 bases fit TRBD1. Germline CDR1 and CDR2: SEHNR and FQNEAQ (reference sequence). V was pared by 6 bases and J by 8 bases, with 17 bases of the junction left unmatched. The CDR3 extends over 17 amino acids. The CDR3 DNA sequence: TGTGCCAGCAGACCCCGACAGGGGAGGTCCGAGGAGGAAAAACTGTTTTTT. It codes for CASRPRQGRSEEEKLFF.

This clone has only a few counts. The chain carries TRBV25-1 and TRBJ2-5, with unresolved D. CDR3 length equals 12 residues. Trimming shortened V by 5 bases and J by 0 bases, and 4 bases separated the two germline ends. Germline V lookup: CDR1 MGHDK, CDR2 SYGVNS. CDR3 residues: CASSSHQETQYF. In DNA form, the CDR3 reads TGTGCCAGCAGTTCTCACCAAGAGACCCAGTACTTC.

The V call is TRBV10-1, the J call TRBJ1-1; D is perhaps TRBD1 (5 bases). The CDR3 covers 11 residues. Trimming took 9 bases from V and 1 from J, leaving 6 bases between them. Germline lookup yields CDR1 WNHNN and CDR2 SYGVQD (reference sequence). As DNA, the CDR3 is TGCGCCAGGGGGGGGAACACTGAAGCTTTCTTT. It specifies CARGGNTEAFF.

This rearrangement joins TRBV18 to TRBJ2-2, with D possibly TRBD2 on 6 matching bases. The CDR3 sequence is 17 residues long. Trimming cost V 4 bases and J 0 bases, with 15 bases left between them. Germline-derived CDR1 and CDR2 are KGHSH and LQKENI. As DNA, the CDR3 is TGTGCCAGCTCACTCAACGGAGGGCCATCGAACACCGGGGAGCTGTTTTTT. This encodes CASSLNGGPSNTGELFF.

This clone was seen a few times. The chain recombines TRBV5-1 with TRBJ2-3; TRBD2 matches at 7 bases. CDR3 length equals 15 residues. Losses at the gene ends were 5 bases for V and 5 bases for J; bases not matched to a gene: 11. Germline V gives CDR1 SGHRS, CDR2 YFSETQ. The CDR3 reads CASRSGGLPKDTQYF. In DNA, the CDR3 is TGCGCCAGCAGGTCTGGGGGACTACCCAAAGATACGCAGTATTTT.

This clone has just one count. V and J are TRBV21-1 and TRBJ2-5; TRBD1, the D gene given by the table, was not confirmed from the DNA. TRBV21-1 is designated a pseudogene. This CDR3 spans 14 amino acids. The CDR3 coding sequence is TGTGCCAGCAGCAAGGACAGGGGCGAAGAGACCCAGTACTTC. It encodes CASSKDRGEETQYF.